The next 14 T cell receptor beta chains were all read from a single sample in a study of T-cell memory formation after mild COVID-19. MiXCR, applied by TCRdb to the 5' RACE reads, yields one record per CDR3 protein. The table shows 450,000 to 650,000 distinct CDR3 sequences, with about a fifth occurring only once. Sequenced input: PBMCs or a T cell subset sorted from them (not recorded which). Receptors originate from an adult woman who had mild COVID-19 (a few samples of this study predate the infection). Cell type and time point are not known.

The rearrangement links TRBV5-1 to TRBJ1-1, with 7 bases matching TRBD1. CDR3 length equals 15 residues. The V and J ends lost 4 bases and 3 bases, in that order; junction bases with no gene match: 9. Germline V gene sequence: CDR1 SGHRS, CDR2 YFSETQ. The CDR3: CASSPSRGRYTEAFF. The CDR3 DNA reads TGCGCCAGCAGCCCCTCCAGGGGGAGGTACACTGAAGCTTTCTTT.

V gene TRBV7-8 combines with J gene TRBJ2-3; D may correspond to TRBD1 or TRBD2 (6 bases each). There are 15 residues in the CDR3. V lost 5 bases and J 4 bases, leaving 16 bases between the germline ends. Looked up from germline, CDR1 is SGHVS and CDR2 is FQNEAQ. CDR3 residues: CASSLRSGAADTQYF. The CDR3 DNA reads as TGTGCCAGCAGCCTTCGGTCGGGGGCCGCAGATACGCAGTATTTT.

The rearrangement uses TRBV2 and TRBJ2-7, with D perhaps matching TRBD1 (6 bases). The germline V gene has CDR1 SNHLY and CDR2 FYNNEI. The V end was cut by 3 bases, the J end by 3 bases, with 9 bases between. CDR3 length: 13 amino acids. CDR3 sequence (DNA): TGTGCCAGCAGTGACAGGGGTCTCTACGAGCAGTACTTC. It is translated as CASSDRGLYEQYF.

In its sample, this clonotype was seen a few times. The gene calls are TRBV29-1 and TRBJ2-4; D might be TRBD2 (6 bases). The CDR3 spans 13 residues. The germline CDR1 and CDR2 sequences are SQVTM and ANQGSEA. Trimming removed 3 bases from V and 7 bases from J, with 13 bases in between. In DNA, the CDR3 is TGCAGCGTTGACGGGGACGGAGGGAACATTCAGTACTTC. Encoded protein: CSVDGDGGNIQYF.

The count of this clonotype is one. The V and J genes are TRBV3-1 and TRBJ2-7; 8 nucleotides agree with TRBD1. Germline-derived CDR1 and CDR2 are LGHDT and YNNKEL (reference sequence). CDR3 length: 14 residues. Trimming at V came to 5 bases and at J to 0 bases, leaving 3 bases not matched to a gene. Here the CDR3 DNA reads TGTGCCAGCAGCGCAGACAGGGGCTCCTACGAGCAGTACTTC. Translation gives CASSADRGSYEQYF.

This clonotype was seen more than once but under ten times. The chain recombines TRBV29-1 with TRBJ1-5; D might be TRBD1 (5 bases). V was trimmed by 4 bases and J by 5 bases, leaving 21 bases between them. Germline V lookup: CDR1 SQVTM, CDR2 ANQGSEA. The CDR3 sequence is 16 residues long. For the CDR3, the DNA is TGCAGCGTTGCAAGGCCTTCGCAGGGAAGGGATCAGCCCCAGCATTTT. Translation: CSVARPSQGRDQPQHF.

CDR3 coding DNA: TGTGCCAGCAGCATTGGACCAAGGAACTATGGCTACACCTTC. Encoded protein: CASSIGPRNYGYTF. The V and J genes are TRBV6-2 or TRBV6-3 and TRBJ1-2; no clear D. With 6 bases removed from V and 2 bases from J, the gap between germline ends came to 13 bases. The CDR3 has 14 amino acids. The V gene's germline CDR1 is MNHEY and CDR2 SVGEGT.

The DNA for the CDR3 is TGTGCCAGCAGCAAAGGGACACAGTACGAGCAGTACTTC. Translated: CASSKGTQYEQYF. The rearrangement links TRBV21-1 to TRBJ2-7; no DNA check was done on the table's D call, TRBD1. TRBV21-1 corresponds to a pseudogene. This CDR3 is 13 amino acids long.

The genes are TRBV20-1 and TRBJ1-1; D is perhaps TRBD1 (6 bases). V gave up 6 bases and J gave up 1 base, with 12 bases separating them. Per germline, CDR1 DFQATT and CDR2 SNEGSKA (reference sequence). The CDR3 sequence is 13 residues long. The CDR3 coding sequence is TGCAGTGCCCCGGACAGCTCGAACACTGAAGCTTTCTTT. This sequence encodes CSAPDSSNTEAFF.

V is TRBV7-9 and J is TRBJ2-1; TRBD2 matches 11 bases. The germline gives CDR1 SEHNR, CDR2 FQNEAQ (reference sequence). J was trimmed by 5 bases and V by 6 bases; bases with no gene match: 6. This CDR3 is 15 amino acids long. The CDR3 nucleotides are TGTGCCAGCAGGACCGGGACTAGCGGCCACAATGAGCAGTTCTTC. Protein product: CASRTGTSGHNEQFF.

The chain employs TRBV3-1 and TRBJ1-2; D unclear. The CDR3 runs 13 residues. Trimming stripped 0 bases from V and 6 bases from J, with 8 bases between. Germline V gene data show CDR1 as LGHDT and CDR2 as YNNKEL (reference sequence). This CDR3 reads CASSQEPFNGYTF. For the CDR3, the DNA is TGTGCCAGCAGCCAAGAACCGTTTAATGGCTACACCTTC.

The chain joins TRBV7-9 to TRBJ2-7, with TRBD2 identical over 7 bases. This CDR3 is 15 amino acids long. With V trimmed by 4 bases and J by 6 bases, 12 bases remained unmatched. Germline V gene data show CDR1 as SEHNR and CDR2 as FQNEAQ (reference sequence). CDR3 nucleotides: TGTGCCAGCAGCTCCGAAAATCTTGGGGGGGTCGAGCAGTACTTC. Residues: CASSSENLGGVEQYF.

This clonotype was counted only a few times. CDR3 amino acids: CASSLEARPSNQPQHF. CDR3 DNA sequence: TGTGCCAGCAGTTTAGAGGCACGGCCGAGCAATCAGCCCCAGCATTTT. This chain joins TRBV12-3 or TRBV12-4 and TRBJ1-5; no firm D call. Between the trimmed V and J ends, which lost 1 base and 1 base, there was a span of 11 bases. The CDR3 has 16 amino acids.

This sequence joins TRBV6-4 and TRBJ2-4; D tentatively reads TRBD1 or TRBD2 (6 bases each). V was pared by 6 bases and J by 1 base, with 19 bases between. The germline V gene has CDR1 MRHNA and CDR2 SNTAGT. The CDR3 is made up of 17 amino acids. The CDR3 coding sequence is TGTGCCAGCAGCGTTATTCGGGGGCGGAGGGCCAAAAACATTCAGTACTTC. Its translation is CASSVIRGRRAKNIQYF.